The 4 T cell receptor beta chains in this list originate from one sample, sequenced in a study of vaccination and CD4 T cells after COVID-19. These receptors have no identified antigens. Indicated time point: late sampling 161 to 241 days after vaccination in a few convalescent patients. Treatment here: roughly 10-day PBMC culture with coronavirus spike peptide pools or control peptides (ViraFEST assay). Cultured CD4+ T-cell DNA underwent Oncomine TCR Beta short-read sequencing. TCRdb reprocessed the PCR reads with MiXCR, giving one entry per CDR3 protein. Among about 17,000 distinct CDR3 sequences listed, around 52% were seen once. This material consisted of CD4+ T cells from blood, cultured in vitro, taken about 7 months after SARS-CoV-2 vaccination. These receptor sequences come from a human donor who had recovered from COVID-19.

This clonotype occurred a few times. The chain carries TRBV7-9 and TRBJ1-2; TRBD1 matches at 8 bases. V gave up 4 bases and J gave up 3 bases; unmatched junction bases: 1. The V gene's germline CDR1 is SEHNR and CDR2 FQNEAQ (reference sequence). This CDR3 has 13 residues. DNA of the CDR3: TGTGCCAGCAGCTCGGACAGGGACTATGGCTACACCTTC. Its protein product is CASSSDRDYGYTF.

The V and J genes are TRBV19 and TRBJ2-1, with D possibly matching TRBD2 (5 bases). The CDR3 has 13 amino acids. Trimming shortened V by 8 bases and J by 15 bases, and 23 bases separated the two germline ends. CDR1 and CDR2 from the germline V gene are LNHDA and SQIVND (reference sequence). CDR3 amino acids: CASAAVFDRLVFF. The CDR3 DNA reads TGTGCCAGTGCAGCGGTTTTTGACCGTCTCGTGTTCTTC.

V usage is TRBV20-1 and J usage is TRBJ1-2; perhaps TRBD1 as D (6 bases). The CDR3 sequence is 14 residues long. Trimming stripped 6 bases from V and 4 bases from J, with 18 bases between. Germline lookup yields CDR1 DFQATT and CDR2 SNEGSKA (reference sequence). The CDR3 sequence is CSAPGPRGSYGYTF. The DNA for the CDR3 is TGCAGTGCACCGGGCCCCAGGGGTAGCTATGGCTACACCTTC.

This chain joins TRBV6-1 and TRBJ1-6; 8 nucleotides align to TRBD1. Germline V gene sequence: CDR1 MNHNS, CDR2 SASEGT. After removal of 4 bases from V and 5 bases from J, the junction contained 7 bases not matched to a gene. This CDR3 region has 16 residues. The CDR3 reads CASSAIQGADNSPLHF. The CDR3 DNA is TGTGCCAGCAGTGCAATCCAGGGGGCCGATAATTCACCCCTCCACTTT.